These T cell receptor beta chains were read from a single sample in a study of blood T cell repertoires in COVID-19. Produced via immunoSEQ multiplex PCR; TCRdb's table is partial and in-frame only. The sample shows some 200,000 clones, 86% of them seen only once. Sequencing used peripheral blood. The source is an older man with acute or convalescent COVID-19. Both conserved end residues are part of each CDR3. The D gene is left open where the match is weak. The listing skips clone size in some rows; elsewhere it reads once, few, many or a size class.

>TRBJ1-1|once|TRBD1|TRBV28
TGTGCCAGCAGAACGGCCTTGACAGGGGGAGCTTTCTTT
CASRTALTGGAFF
>TRBJ1-1|-|-|TRBV27
TGTGCCAGCAGCCGGTTGAGGTCGAACACTGAAGCTTTCTTT
CASSRLRSNTEAFF
>TRBJ2-5|-|TRBD1|TRBV3-1/TRBV3-2
TGTGCCAGCAGCCAAAACCCAGGGGGTGGGGAGACCCAGTACTTC
CASSQNPGGGETQYF
>TRBJ2-4|-|TRBD1|TRBV7-3
TGTGCCAGCAGCCAGGGAAGGGGGCGAGGTCCCGAAAACATTCAGTACTTC
CASSQGRGRGPENIQYF
>TRBJ2-7|-|-|TRBV2
TGTGCCAGCATCTACGACCAAGCGTACGAGCAGTACTTC
CASIYDQAYEQYF
>TRBJ1-5|-|TRBD1|TRBV28
TGTGCCAGCAGTTATTACAGGGGGCACGGGAATCAGCCCCAGCATTTT
CASSYYRGHGNQPQHF
>TRBJ2-7|-|TRBD1|TRBV10-2
TGCGCCAGTATACTGGACAGGGGCCCCTACGAGCAGTACTTC
CASILDRGPYEQYF
>TRBJ2-2|few|-|TRBV7-9
TGTGCCAGCAGCTTAGACGGGAGTTACACCGGGGAGCTGTTTTTT
CASSLDGSYTGELFF
>TRBJ2-2|-|-|TRBV6-5
TGTGCCAGCAGTTTAGACACGCGGGGCACCGGGGAGCTGTTTTTT
CASSLDTRGTGELFF
>TRBJ1-2|-|-|TRBV19
TGTGCCAGTAGTATAGCCCGCGGATCTAACTATGGCTACACCTTC
CASSIARGSNYGYTF
>TRBJ2-7|-|-|TRBV19
TGTGCCAGTAGTTCCGTTGGGAGGACCTACTTC
CASSSVGRTYF
>TRBJ1-1|few|-|TRBV5-1
TGCGCCAGCAGCTTGAGGCAAGACAGTATGAACACTGAAGCTTTCTTT
CASSLRQDSMNTEAFF
>TRBJ2-1|-|TRBD2|TRBV10-1
TGCGCCAGCAGTCCTTTGGGCGCGGGAGCTTCTAATGAGCAGTTCTTC
CASSPLGAGASNEQFF
>TRBJ2-6|once|TRBD1|TRBV10-3
TGTGCCATCAGCCTTGCGGCAGGGGGTCTTAGGGGGGCCAACGTCCTGACTTTC
CAISLAAGGLRGANVLTF
>TRBJ2-1|-|TRBD1|TRBV19
TGTGCCAGTAGGGCGGACAGGGGGGGGTATGAGCAGTTCTTC
CASRADRGGYEQFF
>TRBJ2-2|-|TRBD1|TRBV6-5
TGTGCCAGCAGCTGGGACAGGGGAGGCACCGGGGAGCTGTTTTTT
CASSWDRGGTGELFF
>TRBJ2-5|-|TRBD2|TRBV3-1/TRBV3-2
TGTGCCAGCAGCCAAGGAATAGCGGGAGTTGAGACCCAGTACTTC
CASSQGIAGVETQYF
>TRBJ1-6|-|-|TRBV27
TGTGCCAGCACCTACCGGGGGGCCGGTTCACCCCTCCACTTT
CASTYRGAGSPLHF
>TRBJ2-1|-|TRBD2|TRBV19
TGTGCCAGTACCCTGAGGACTAGCGGCAATGAGCAGTTCTTC
CASTLRTSGNEQFF
>TRBJ2-1|-|-|TRBV27
TGTGCCAGCAGTTTCCGTTCCTACAATGAGCAGTTCTTC
CASSFRSYNEQFF
>TRBJ2-7|-|TRBD1|TRBV28
TGTGCCACCGCTCCGGGACAGCACAGGTCGTACTTC
CATAPGQHRSYF
>TRBJ2-3|-|-|TRBV5-1
TGCGCCAGCCGAACTCAGGGAACAGATACGCAGTATTTT
CASRTQGTDTQYF
>TRBJ2-5|-|-|TRBV5-1
TGCGCCAGCAGCTCCCAGGGGCAAGCCCAGACCCAGTACTTC
CASSSQGQAQTQYF
>TRBJ2-1|-|-|TRBV2
TGTGCCACACAACTAGATACCTACAATGAGCAGTTCTTC
CATQLDTYNEQFF
>TRBJ2-5|-|TRBD2|TRBV5-4
TGTGCCAGCAGCTTTCATGGACTAGGGCAAGAGACCCAGTACTTC
CASSFHGLGQETQYF
>TRBJ2-5|-|-|TRBV7-2
TGTGCCAGCAGCTTAGTCAGCCAAGAGACCCAGTACTTC
CASSLVSQETQYF
>TRBJ2-7|-|TRBD1|TRBV27
TGTGCCAGCAGTTTGGTAGGGGGCTGGGGGACATACGAGCAGTACTTC
CASSLVGGWGTYEQYF
>TRBJ2-2|few|TRBD2|TRBV24-1
TGTGCCACCCGAGGTACGGGAGGCAACACCGGGGAGCTGTTTTTT
CATRGTGGNTGELFF
>TRBJ2-7|-|TRBD2|TRBV7-8
TGTGCCAGCAGCTCTTCCAGCGGGGCCCGCTCCTACGAGCAGTACTTC
CASSSSSGARSYEQYF
>TRBJ2-3|once|TRBD2|TRBV7-9
TGTGCCTCCGTTCGGGCTAGCGGGAGGGCAACAGATACGCAGTATTTT
CASVRASGRATDTQYF
>TRBJ2-7|-|-|TRBV4-1
TGCGCCAGCAGCCTGCATGGTAGCTACGAGCAGTACTTC
CASSLHGSYEQYF
>TRBJ2-1|-|TRBD1|TRBV28
TGTGCCAGCAGTTCACCCGCTCCCGAGGGGACAGGGATTGAGCAGTTCTTC
CASSSPAPEGTGIEQFF
>TRBJ2-1|-|-|TRBV11-3
TGTGCCAGCAGCTTAGATGGCGCCACAGGGTCCCGTGGGAATGAGCAGTTCTTC
CASSLDGATGSRGNEQFF